This record looks at one T cell receptor (beta chain) sequence and its context. The ends were cut back, 0 bases at V and 7 bases at J, with 6 bases in the middle. Germline CDR1 SGHAT, CDR2 FQNNGV. The CDR3 loop spans 13 amino acids. The source of the sample is a study of neurological immune-mediated disorders. TCRdb re-called the 5' RACE reads through MiXCR, storing one row per CDR3 protein. This table has roughly 30,000 distinct CDR3 sequences, about 12% appearing once. Sequenced: PBMCs. The sequence came from a woman aged 55-69 years in good health. The chain combines TRBV11-2 with TRBJ2-2; D is uncertain. CDR3 loop: CASSLEPGGELFF. The CDR3 DNA sequence: TGTGCCAGCAGCTTAGAACCGGGCGGGGAGCTGTTTTTT.